This is a list of T cell receptor beta chains from one sample in a study of post-analysis software for immune sequencing data. MiXCR, applied by TCRdb to the PCR reads, yields one record per CDR3 protein. The sample includes hundreds of thousands of distinct CDR3 sequences, more than 50% seen only once; the top ten take 10% to 12%. Material for sequencing was blood. The receptors originated from a girl aged 2 to 10 with multiple sclerosis. The CDR3 runs from the conserved cysteine through the conserved F or W. Fields, in order: V gene, J gene, CDR3 protein.

v_gene: TRBV15; j_gene: TRBJ2-5; CDR3aa: CATSITLWSTEEIQYF
v_gene: TRBV18; j_gene: TRBJ2-4; CDR3aa: CASSPRAGVSKNIQYF
v_gene: TRBV7-7; j_gene: TRBJ2-5; CDR3aa: CASSYGSGLRETQYF
v_gene: TRBV15; j_gene: TRBJ2-3; CDR3aa: CATSRDLASDTQYF
v_gene: TRBV10-3; j_gene: TRBJ1-2; CDR3aa: CAISEGHLIYGYTF
v_gene: TRBV12-3/TRBV12-4; j_gene: TRBJ2-5; CDR3aa: CASTPTSSSQETQYF
v_gene: TRBV12-3/TRBV12-4; j_gene: TRBJ2-7; CDR3aa: CASSHSGGTYEQYF
v_gene: TRBV10-3; j_gene: TRBJ2-2; CDR3aa: CAISESKVRDVTGELFF
v_gene: TRBV6-7; j_gene: TRBJ1-1; CDR3aa: CASSYPRATEAFF
v_gene: TRBV6-6; j_gene: TRBJ1-2; CDR3aa: CASSTGTGDYGYTF
v_gene: TRBV20-1; j_gene: TRBJ2-3; CDR3aa: CSARAPWESPDTQYF
v_gene: TRBV12-3/TRBV12-4; j_gene: TRBJ1-6; CDR3aa: CASSPGQGMDSPLHF
v_gene: TRBV7-9; j_gene: TRBJ1-5; CDR3aa: CASSLAGQDNQPQHF
v_gene: TRBV7-9; j_gene: TRBJ2-7; CDR3aa: CASSLDGRQYF
v_gene: TRBV28; j_gene: TRBJ1-2; CDR3aa: CASSFIRGTTNYGYTF
v_gene: TRBV7-8; j_gene: TRBJ2-1; CDR3aa: CASSFEGHNEQFF
v_gene: TRBV7-2; j_gene: TRBJ1-5; CDR3aa: CASSLSTGYNQPQHF
v_gene: TRBV10-3; j_gene: TRBJ2-7; CDR3aa: CAIGVALGTGLPPYEQYF
v_gene: TRBV5-1; j_gene: TRBJ2-3; CDR3aa: CASSKGQGEDTQYF
v_gene: TRBV7-9; j_gene: TRBJ1-6; CDR3aa: CASSPSRSPLHF
v_gene: TRBV25-1; j_gene: TRBJ1-1; CDR3aa: CASSRLLGDEAFF
v_gene: TRBV18; j_gene: TRBJ2-3; CDR3aa: CASSPTEGLTDTQYF
v_gene: TRBV29-1; j_gene: TRBJ2-1; CDR3aa: CSAYMTGLGNEQFF
v_gene: TRBV12-3/TRBV12-4; j_gene: TRBJ2-3; CDR3aa: CASSFGRGPRTDTQYF
v_gene: TRBV20-1; j_gene: TRBJ1-6; CDR3aa: CSARDDGTGPYNSPLHF
v_gene: TRBV7-8; j_gene: NA; CDR3aa: CASSLGLANEQYF
v_gene: TRBV5-1; j_gene: TRBJ2-7; CDR3aa: CASSLEQGGGLSYEQYF
v_gene: TRBV10-3; j_gene: TRBJ1-1; CDR3aa: CAISPRDRGKGTEAFF
v_gene: TRBV21-1; j_gene: TRBJ1-2; CDR3aa: CARLSGQAGHGYTF
v_gene: TRBV20-1; j_gene: TRBJ1-1; CDR3aa: CSAASAGEAFF
v_gene: TRBV27; j_gene: TRBJ2-1; CDR3aa: CASSPGLAFTNEQFF
v_gene: TRBV6-1; j_gene: TRBJ1-5; CDR3aa: CASSGQGRINQPQHF
v_gene: TRBV2; j_gene: TRBJ2-1; CDR3aa: CASREGSYNEQFF
v_gene: TRBV12-3/TRBV12-4; j_gene: TRBJ2-1; CDR3aa: CASSLKAGGLNEQFF
v_gene: TRBV2; j_gene: TRBJ2-1; CDR3aa: CATDRQGPYNEQFF
v_gene: TRBV2; j_gene: TRBJ2-2; CDR3aa: CASSELLAEYTGELFF